Each of the 23 T cell receptor beta chains below was sequenced from the same sample in a study of vaccination effects on CD4 cells after COVID-19. Clones were sequenced by immunoSEQ multiplex PCR, and TCRdb holds only the in-frame ones, with some missing. The table records 25,000 to 35,000 clones, approximately 72% of them present only once. Antigen specificity for these receptors is unknown. ViraFEST expansion of antigen-specific CD4+ T cells with viral peptide pools preceded sequencing. The culture ran for approximately 9 days before CD4+ T cells were isolated. The person was diagnosed with PCR-confirmed SARS-CoV-2 infection between March and December 2020. Sequenced material: CD4+ T cells from PBMCs cultured with a peptide pool, taken before COVID-19 vaccination. These receptors all come from a human donor who had a prior SARS-CoV-2 infection.

V and J are TRBV21-1 and TRBJ2-7; the table calls TRBD1, which could not be checked here. TRBV21-1 has pseudogene status. The CDR3 extends over 15 amino acids. As DNA, the CDR3 is TGTGCCAGCAGCCCGCCAGGGACAGGGCCCCACGAGCAGTACTTC. It is translated as CASSPPGTGPHEQYF.

This clone was detected only a few times. The chain recombines TRBV30 with TRBJ2-7, with no clear D. The CDR3 consists of 12 residues. Trimming removed 5 bases from V and 0 bases from J, with 8 bases in between. CDR1 is GTSNPN, CDR2 SVGIG, per germline (reference sequence). CDR3 nucleotides: TGTGCCTGGGGCAGGAGCTCCTACGAGCAGTACTTC. It yields the protein CAWGRSSYEQYF.

A few counts support this clone. This chain connects TRBV6-6 to TRBJ2-5; TRBD2 aligns across 9 bases. CDR1 MNHNY and CDR2 SVGAGI come from the germline V gene (reference sequence). This CDR3 contains 13 residues. V shed 6 bases and J 2 bases; nucleotides not matched to a gene: 1. CDR3 region: CASRLAGQETQYF. The CDR3 nucleotides are TGTGCCAGCAGGCTAGCGGGGCAAGAGACCCAGTACTTC.

The chain combines TRBV2 with TRBJ1-1; TRBD1 matches at 7 bases. CDR3 length: 14 amino acids. CDR1 SNHLY and CDR2 FYNNEI come from the germline V gene. Unmatched junction bases numbered 0, after V lost 1 base and J lost 1 base. The CDR3 loop reads CASSEGQGNTEAFF. The DNA for the CDR3 is TGTGCCAGCAGTGAAGGACAGGGGAACACTGAAGCTTTCTTT.

The rearrangement joins TRBV27 to TRBJ1-6, with D tentatively TRBD1 (5 bases). CDR1 and CDR2 from the germline V gene are MNHEY and SMNVEV (reference sequence). The length of the CDR3 is 16 residues. V was cut by 3 bases and J by 6 bases, with 15 bases left in between. CDR3 DNA sequence: TGTGCCAGCAGTTTCTTCCAGGGCGGTGTTAATTCACCCCTCCACTTT. Residues: CASSFFQGGVNSPLHF.

V and J are TRBV27 and TRBJ1-1; 8 bases map to TRBD1. V lost 6 bases and J lost 4; bases outside the gene matches: 13. The CDR3 totals 16 residues. The germline gives CDR1 MNHEY, CDR2 SMNVEV (reference sequence). CDR3 sequence reads: CASSRSRGQGVTEAFF. The CDR3 nucleotides are TGTGCCAGCAGCCGATCCAGGGGGCAGGGGGTCACTGAAGCTTTCTTT.

This chain joins TRBV18 and TRBJ2-3; D unclear. Trimming took off 3 bases at V and 2 bases at J, with 9 bases between the two ends. In germline, CDR1 is KGHSH, CDR2 LQKENI. The CDR3 loop spans 14 amino acids. CDR3 residues: CASSPEAATDTQYF. For the CDR3, the DNA is TGTGCCAGCTCACCTGAGGCGGCCACAGATACGCAGTATTTT.

The rearrangement links TRBV4-1 to TRBJ2-1, with TRBD1 identical over 7 bases. CDR3 length equals 14 residues. V gave up 6 bases and J gave up 1 base; unmatched junction bases: 3. The germline V gene has CDR1 MGHRA and CDR2 YSYEKL. The CDR3, as DNA: TGCGCCAGCAGACAGGGGCCTTCCTACAATGAGCAGTTCTTC. Translating it yields CASRQGPSYNEQFF.

The J gene is TRBJ2-1, the V gene TRBV10-3; the D call may be TRBD1 or TRBD2 (6 bases each). The CDR3 is made up of 14 amino acids. V lost 7 bases and J lost 3, with 13 bases in between. Germline loops: CDR1 ENHRY, CDR2 SYGVKD. The CDR3 reads CAITRGLHYNEQFF. Here the CDR3 DNA reads TGTGCCATCACCCGGGGGCTACACTACAATGAGCAGTTCTTC.

The rearrangement links TRBV7-8 to TRBJ2-6; D unclear. Trimming took off 5 bases at V and 4 bases at J, with 12 bases between the two ends. The germline CDR1 and CDR2 sequences are SGHVS and FQNEAQ. CDR3 size: 15 residues. CDR3 DNA sequence: TGTGCCAGCAGCAATCAGGTCCCCGGGGCCAACGTCCTGACTTTC. Its translation is CASSNQVPGANVLTF.

This rearrangement joins TRBV5-1 to TRBJ1-6; D may be TRBD1 (5 bases). CDR1 is SGHRS, CDR2 YFSETQ, per germline. Trimming cost V 2 bases and J 8 bases, with 11 bases left between them. The CDR3 is made up of 14 amino acids. CDR3 amino acids: CASSLIGADSPLHF. For the CDR3, the DNA is TGCGCCAGCAGCTTAATAGGGGCCGATTCACCCCTCCACTTT.

This chain joins TRBV11-3 and TRBJ1-1; 7 nucleotides line up with TRBD1. J lost 6 bases, V lost 5 bases, and 6 bases had no gene match. Germline loops: CDR1 SGHNT, CDR2 YENEEA. The CDR3 extends over 13 amino acids. The CDR3 spells CASSTQGLAEAFF. For the CDR3, the DNA is TGTGCCAGCAGCACACAGGGGTTGGCTGAAGCTTTCTTT.

The chain combines TRBV28 with TRBJ2-6, with D possibly being TRBD1 or TRBD2 (6 bases each). CDR1 and CDR2 from the germline V gene are MDHEN and SYDVKM. The CDR3 runs 16 residues. V was shortened by 3 bases and J by 4 bases, with 13 bases between the two germline ends. CDR3 region: CASSFGGSMGANVLTF. The CDR3 DNA reads as TGTGCCAGCAGTTTCGGGGGCTCGATGGGGGCCAACGTCCTGACTTTC.

This clone showed up just a few times. This chain connects TRBV11-3 to TRBJ2-1, with a tentative D call TRBD2 (6 bases). V was cut by 5 bases and J by 15 bases, with 17 bases left in between. In germline, CDR1 is SGHNT, CDR2 YENEEA. This CDR3 has 12 residues. CDR3 bases: TGTGCCAGCAGCCAGACTAGTTCTGGTCCGTTCTTC. Translated: CASSQTSSGPFF. Looking up the rest from reference TRBV11-3 and TRBJ2-1 gives the full variable domain: EAGVVQSPRYKIIEKKQPVAFWCNPISGHNTLYWYLQNLGQGPELLIRYENEEAVDDSQLPKDRFSAERLKGVDSTLKIQPAELGDSAVYLCASSQTSSGPFFGPGTRLTVL.

The genes are TRBV6-5 and TRBJ1-2; 7 nucleotides align to TRBD1. Germline V gene sequence: CDR1 MNHEY, CDR2 SVGAGI. The CDR3 sequence is 13 residues long. J lost 4 bases, V lost 6 bases, and 5 bases had no gene match. The CDR3 region is CASSRTGGYGYTF. In nucleotides, the CDR3 is TGTGCCAGCAGCCGGACAGGAGGCTATGGCTACACCTTC.

The CDR3 sequence: CASSLEGSNTEAFF. The CDR3 bases are TGCGCCAGCAGCTTAGAGGGGTCTAACACTGAAGCTTTCTTT. The chain joins TRBV5-1 to TRBJ1-1, with D possibly TRBD1 on 5 matching bases. The CDR3 is made up of 14 amino acids. The V gene's germline CDR1 is SGHRS and CDR2 YFSETQ. V gave up 2 bases and J gave up 2 bases, with 10 bases separating them.

The chain is built from TRBV27 and TRBJ2-3, with D possibly being TRBD1 (6 bases). CDR3 length: 14 residues. The V end was cut by 1 base, the J end by 4 bases, with 9 bases between. Germline CDR1 is MNHEY and CDR2 is SMNVEV (reference sequence). The CDR3 nucleotides read TGTGCCAGCAGTTTATGGGGGCCGGCAGATACGCAGTATTTT. Translating it yields CASSLWGPADTQYF.

Only a few counts were recorded for this clone. The J gene is TRBJ2-1, the V gene TRBV18, with 10 bases identical to TRBD2. The CDR3 sequence is 15 residues long. CDR1 and CDR2 (germline): KGHSH, LQKENI. V lost 3 bases and J lost 5; bases outside the gene matches: 4. The CDR3 protein is CASSPQLAGHNEQFF. The CDR3, as DNA: TGTGCCAGCTCACCCCAACTAGCGGGACACAATGAGCAGTTCTTC.

The CDR3 nucleotides are TGTGCCAGCAGTGAGCGCTGGGGAAACTATGGCTACACCTTC. Translation: CASSERWGNYGYTF. The chain couples TRBV2 to TRBJ1-2; D uncertain. V was pared by 3 bases and J by 2 bases, with 10 bases between. Germline V gene sequence: CDR1 SNHLY, CDR2 FYNNEI. The CDR3 is made up of 14 amino acids. The full variable domain, its missing parts supplied by reference TRBV2 and TRBJ1-2, is EPEVTQTPSHQVTQMGQEVILRCVPISNHLYFYWYRQILGQKVEFLVSFYNNEISEKSEIFDDQFSVERPDGSNFTLKIRSTKLEDSAMYFCASSERWGNYGYTFGSGTRLTVV.

The chain is built from TRBV7-3 and TRBJ1-1, with 7 bases that match TRBD1. The junction had 11 bases not matched to a gene; V was cut back by 2 bases and J by 8 bases. Germline assignment: CDR1 SGHTA and CDR2 FQGTGA. This CDR3 spans 15 amino acids. DNA of the CDR3: TGTGCCAGCAGCTTAGGCAGGGGGGCGGGTAGGGAAGCTTTCTTT. The encoded protein is CASSLGRGAGREAFF.

The V call is TRBV28, the J call TRBJ1-2; D is uncertain. The CDR3 consists of 13 residues. Per the germline V gene, CDR1 is MDHEN and CDR2 is SYDVKM. V shed 6 bases and J shed 3 bases, with 11 bases lying between them. For the CDR3, the DNA is TGTGCCAGCAGCCCCCCTTCCTACTATGGCTACACCTTC. It encodes CASSPPSYYGYTF.

CDR3 DNA sequence: TGCAGTGCTAGTAGCGGGGGGGATGGAGAGACCCAGTACTTC. The encoded protein is CSASSGGDGETQYF. The chain uses TRBV20-1 and TRBJ2-5, with TRBD2 matching over 11 bases. Trimming took 3 bases from V and 4 from J; bases not matched to a gene: 4. Germline V CDR1 and CDR2: DFQATT, SNEGSKA (reference sequence). CDR3 length equals 14 residues.

This clone has a handful of counts. The V gene is TRBV28, the J gene TRBJ2-2; 10 nucleotides line up with TRBD2. The CDR3 consists of 15 residues. Germline CDR1 reads MDHEN; CDR2 reads SYDVKM. Trimming took 3 bases from V and 8 from J; bases not matched to a gene: 6. As DNA, the CDR3 is TGTGCCAGCAGTTTTGGTACTAGCGGGACTGGGGAGCTGTTTTTT. It translates to CASSFGTSGTGELFF.